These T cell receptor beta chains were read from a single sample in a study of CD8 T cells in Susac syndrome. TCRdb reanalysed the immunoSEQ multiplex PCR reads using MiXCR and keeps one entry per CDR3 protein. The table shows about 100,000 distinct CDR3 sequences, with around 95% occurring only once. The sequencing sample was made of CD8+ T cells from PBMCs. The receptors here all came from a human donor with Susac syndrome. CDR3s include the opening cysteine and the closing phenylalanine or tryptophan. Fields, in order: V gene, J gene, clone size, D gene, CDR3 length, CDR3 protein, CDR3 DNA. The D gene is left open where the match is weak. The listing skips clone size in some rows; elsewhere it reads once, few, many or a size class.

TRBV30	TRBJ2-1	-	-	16	CAGKRLGRVYNNEQFF	TGTGCCGGGAAGCGGCTCGGCAGAGTATACAACAATGAGCAGTTCTTC
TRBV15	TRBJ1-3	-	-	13	CATSRRSGNTIYF	TGTGCCACCAGCCGCCGCTCTGGAAACACCATATATTTT
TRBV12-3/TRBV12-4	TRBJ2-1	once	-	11	CASRSDNEQFF	TGTGCCAGCAGGTCGGACAATGAGCAGTTCTTC
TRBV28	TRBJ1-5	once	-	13	CATWTSANQPQHF	TGTGCCACCTGGACGTCGGCCAATCAGCCCCAGCATTTT
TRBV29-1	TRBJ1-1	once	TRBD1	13	CSGSRDRGTEAFF	TGCAGCGGGTCCCGGGACAGGGGGACTGAAGCTTTCTTT
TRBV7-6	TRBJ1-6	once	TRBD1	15	CASSLGQDASSPLHF	TGTGCCAGCAGCCTAGGACAGGACGCAAGTTCACCCCTCCACTTT
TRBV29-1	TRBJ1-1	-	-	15	CSAGEGVAVNTEAFF	TGCAGCGCGGGGGAGGGGGTTGCGGTGAACACTGAAGCTTTCTTT
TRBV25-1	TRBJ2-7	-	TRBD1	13	CASRRQGTNEQYF	TGTGCCAGCAGAAGACAGGGGACCAACGAGCAGTACTTC
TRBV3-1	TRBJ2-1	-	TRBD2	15	CASSQSGGSLNEQFF	TGTGCCAGCAGCCAGAGCGGGGGGAGCCTCAATGAGCAGTTCTTC
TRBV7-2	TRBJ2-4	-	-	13	CASSSNGGGIQYF	TGTGCCAGCAGCTCTAACGGGGGTGGCATTCAGTACTTC
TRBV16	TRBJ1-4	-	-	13	CASSQSPGEKLFF	TGTGCCAGCAGCCAATCACCCGGAGAAAAACTGTTTTTT
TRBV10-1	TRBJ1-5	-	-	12	CASSESGGPQHF	TGCGCCAGCAGTGAGTCCGGGGGGCCCCAGCATTTT
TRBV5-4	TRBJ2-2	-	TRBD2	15	CASSGGTRVGGELFF	TGTGCCAGCAGCGGCGGGACTAGGGTTGGCGGGGAGCTGTTTTTT
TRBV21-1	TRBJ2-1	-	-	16	CASSLGERQLYNEQFF	TGTGCCAGCAGCTTAGGGGAACGACAGCTCTACAATGAGCAGTTCTTC
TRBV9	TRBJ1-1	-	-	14	CASRPAGVSTEAFF	TGTGCCAGCAGACCTGCAGGGGTCTCGACTGAAGCTTTCTTT
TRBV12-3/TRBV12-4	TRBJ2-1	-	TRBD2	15	CASRAGTSGINEQFF	TGTGCCAGCAGAGCCGGGACTAGCGGAATCAATGAGCAGTTCTTC
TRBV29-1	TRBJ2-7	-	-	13	CSVGDGGNDEQYF	TGCAGCGTTGGTGACGGAGGAAACGACGAGCAGTACTTC